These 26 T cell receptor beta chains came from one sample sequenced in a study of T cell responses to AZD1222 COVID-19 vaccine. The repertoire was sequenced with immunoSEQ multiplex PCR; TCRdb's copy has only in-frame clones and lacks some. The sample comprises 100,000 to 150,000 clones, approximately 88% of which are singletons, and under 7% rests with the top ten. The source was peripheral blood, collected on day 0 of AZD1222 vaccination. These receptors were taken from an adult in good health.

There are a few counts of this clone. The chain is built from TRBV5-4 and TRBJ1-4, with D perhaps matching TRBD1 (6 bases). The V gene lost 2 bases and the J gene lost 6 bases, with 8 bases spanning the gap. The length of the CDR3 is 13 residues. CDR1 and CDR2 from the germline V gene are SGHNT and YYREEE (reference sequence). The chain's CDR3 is CASSFNRDEKLFF. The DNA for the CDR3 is TGTGCCAGCAGCTTCAACAGGGATGAAAAACTGTTTTTT.

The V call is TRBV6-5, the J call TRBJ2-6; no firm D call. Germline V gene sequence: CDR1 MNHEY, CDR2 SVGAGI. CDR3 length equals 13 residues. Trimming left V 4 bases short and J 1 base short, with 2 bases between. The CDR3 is CASSFSGANVLTF. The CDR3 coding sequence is TGTGCCAGCAGTTTTTCTGGGGCCAACGTCCTGACTTTC.

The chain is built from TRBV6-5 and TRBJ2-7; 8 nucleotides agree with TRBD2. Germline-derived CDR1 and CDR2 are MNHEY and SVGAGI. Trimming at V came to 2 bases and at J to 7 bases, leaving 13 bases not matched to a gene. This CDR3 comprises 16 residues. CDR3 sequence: CASSYTAGAGRGEQYF. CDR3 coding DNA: TGTGCCAGCAGTTACACAGCGGGGGCGGGGCGGGGAGAGCAGTACTTC.

The CDR3 nucleotides read TGTGCCAGCAGCGCCGCAGACAGGATCGGCACTGAAGCTTTCTTT. Its translation: CASSAADRIGTEAFF. The rearrangement joins TRBV9 to TRBJ1-1; weak D call: TRBD1 (6 bases). CDR3 length equals 15 residues. The germline V gene encodes CDR1 SGDLS and CDR2 YYNGEE. Trimming pared 3 bases from V and 4 bases from J, leaving 16 bases between.

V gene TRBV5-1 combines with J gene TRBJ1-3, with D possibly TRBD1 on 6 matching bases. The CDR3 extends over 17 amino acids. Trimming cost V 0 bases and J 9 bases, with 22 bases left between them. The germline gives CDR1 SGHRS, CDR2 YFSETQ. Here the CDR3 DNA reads TGCGCCAGCAGCTTGGTGGCTGGGACAAGCGGAAAAGGCACCATATATTTT. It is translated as CASSLVAGTSGKGTIYF.

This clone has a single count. CDR3 bases: TGTGCCAGCAGTGGGCAGGGGGCTGAAGCTTTCTTT. Residues: CASSGQGAEAFF. The V call is TRBV2, the J call TRBJ1-1, with TRBD1 matching 7 bases. Germline-derived CDR1 and CDR2 are SNHLY and FYNNEI. With V trimmed by 4 bases and J by 6 bases, 2 bases remained unmatched. The CDR3 spans 12 residues.

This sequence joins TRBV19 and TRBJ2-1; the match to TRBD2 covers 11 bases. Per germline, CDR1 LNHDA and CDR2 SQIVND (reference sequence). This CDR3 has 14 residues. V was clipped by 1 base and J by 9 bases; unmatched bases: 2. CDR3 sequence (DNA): TGTGCCAGTAGTATAGGCGGGACTAGCGGTGAGCAGTTCTTC. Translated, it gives CASSIGGTSGEQFF.

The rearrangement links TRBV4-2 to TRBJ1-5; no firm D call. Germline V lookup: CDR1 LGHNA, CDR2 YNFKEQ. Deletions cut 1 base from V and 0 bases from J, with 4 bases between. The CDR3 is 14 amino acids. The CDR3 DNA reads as TGTGCCAGCAGCCAAGGACCTAGCAATCAGCCCCAGCATTTT. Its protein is CASSQGPSNQPQHF.

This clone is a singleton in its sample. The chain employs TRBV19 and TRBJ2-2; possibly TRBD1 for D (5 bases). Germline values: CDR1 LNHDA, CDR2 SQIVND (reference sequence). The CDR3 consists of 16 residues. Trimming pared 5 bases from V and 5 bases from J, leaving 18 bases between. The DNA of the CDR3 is TGTGCCAGTAGTCGAAGGGCTGGGGCCGATACCGGGGAGCTGTTTTTT. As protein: CASSRRAGADTGELFF.

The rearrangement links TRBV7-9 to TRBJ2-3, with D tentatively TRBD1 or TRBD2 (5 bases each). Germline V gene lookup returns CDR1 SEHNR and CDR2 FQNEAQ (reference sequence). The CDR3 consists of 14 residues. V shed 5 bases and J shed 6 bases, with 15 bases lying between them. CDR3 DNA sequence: TGTGCCAGCAGCCTTAAAGGGGCGGGCGATACGCAGTATTTT. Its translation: CASSLKGAGDTQYF. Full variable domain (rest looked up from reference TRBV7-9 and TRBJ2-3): DTGVSQNPRHKITKRGQNVTFRCDPISEHNRLYWYRQTLGQGPEFLTYFQNEAQLEKSRLLSDRFSAERPKGSFSTLEIQRTEQGDSAMYLCASSLKGAGDTQYFGPGTRLTVL.

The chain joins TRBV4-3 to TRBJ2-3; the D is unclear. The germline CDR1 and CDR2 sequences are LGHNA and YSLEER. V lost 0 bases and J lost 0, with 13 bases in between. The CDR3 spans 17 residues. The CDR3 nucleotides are TGCGCCAGCAGCCAAGACTCTGCAGGCTCTAGCACAGATACGCAGTATTTT. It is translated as CASSQDSAGSSTDTQYF.

The CDR3 sequence is CASSPKGGEETQYF. The CDR3 nucleotides read TGTGCCAGCAGCCCTAAGGGGGGAGAAGAGACCCAGTACTTC. The chain has TRBV5-4 and TRBJ2-5, with D perhaps being TRBD1 or TRBD2 (6 bases each). In germline, CDR1 is SGHNT, CDR2 YYREEE (reference sequence). Between the trimmed V and J ends, which lost 4 bases and 3 bases, there was a span of 13 bases. This CDR3 contains 14 residues.

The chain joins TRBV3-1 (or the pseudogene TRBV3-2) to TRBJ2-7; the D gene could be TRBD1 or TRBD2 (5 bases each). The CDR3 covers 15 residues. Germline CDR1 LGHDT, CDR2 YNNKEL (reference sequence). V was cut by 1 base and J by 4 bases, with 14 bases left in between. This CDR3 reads CASSQAPGDLYEQYF. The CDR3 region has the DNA TGTGCCAGCAGCCAAGCCCCCGGGGACCTTTACGAGCAGTACTTC.

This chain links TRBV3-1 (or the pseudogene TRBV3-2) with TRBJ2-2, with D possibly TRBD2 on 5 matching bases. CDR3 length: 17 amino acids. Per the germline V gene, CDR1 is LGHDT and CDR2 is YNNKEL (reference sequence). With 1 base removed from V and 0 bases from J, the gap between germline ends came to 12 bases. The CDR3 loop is CASSQAGGYANTGELFF. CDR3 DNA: TGTGCCAGCAGCCAAGCTGGCGGGTACGCGAACACCGGGGAGCTGTTTTTT.

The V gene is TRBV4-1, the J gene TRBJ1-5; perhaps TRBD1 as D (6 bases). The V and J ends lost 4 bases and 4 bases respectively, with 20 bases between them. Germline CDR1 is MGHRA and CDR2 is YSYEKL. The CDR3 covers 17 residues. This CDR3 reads CASSLTIIRGPNQPQHF. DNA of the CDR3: TGCGCCAGCAGCCTGACAATAATTCGGGGGCCTAATCAGCCCCAGCATTTT.

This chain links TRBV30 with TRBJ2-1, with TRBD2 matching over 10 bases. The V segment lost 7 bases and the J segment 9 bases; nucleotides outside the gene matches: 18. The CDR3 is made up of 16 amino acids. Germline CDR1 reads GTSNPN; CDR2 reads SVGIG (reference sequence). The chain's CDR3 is CASTREGRTSGGEQFF. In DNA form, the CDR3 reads TGTGCCTCCACACGCGAAGGTCGGACTAGCGGAGGTGAGCAGTTCTTC. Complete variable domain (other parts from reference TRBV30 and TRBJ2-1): SQTIHQWPATLVQPVGSPLSLECTVEGTSNPNLYWYRQAAGRGLQLLFYSVGIGQISSEVPQNLSASRPQDRQFILSSKKLLLSDSGFYLCASTREGRTSGGEQFFGPGTRLTVL.

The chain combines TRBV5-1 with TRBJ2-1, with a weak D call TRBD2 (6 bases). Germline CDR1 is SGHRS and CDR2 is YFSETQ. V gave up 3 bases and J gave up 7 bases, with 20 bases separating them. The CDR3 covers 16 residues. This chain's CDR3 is CASSSAPGVELNEQFF. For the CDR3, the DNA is TGCGCCAGCAGCTCAGCCCCGGGGGTAGAGTTGAATGAGCAGTTCTTC.

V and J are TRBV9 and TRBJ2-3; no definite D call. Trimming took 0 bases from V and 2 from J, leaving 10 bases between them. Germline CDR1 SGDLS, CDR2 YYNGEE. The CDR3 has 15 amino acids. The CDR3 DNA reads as TGTGCCAGCAGCGTAGACAGTTTTGACACAGATACGCAGTATTTT. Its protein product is CASSVDSFDTDTQYF.

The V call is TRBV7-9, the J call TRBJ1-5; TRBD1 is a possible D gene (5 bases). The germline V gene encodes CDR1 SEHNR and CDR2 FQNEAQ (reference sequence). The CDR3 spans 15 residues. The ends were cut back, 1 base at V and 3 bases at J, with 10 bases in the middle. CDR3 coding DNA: TGTGCCAGCAGCTTAGGACCAGGGTTCAATCAGCCCCAGCATTTT. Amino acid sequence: CASSLGPGFNQPQHF.

CDR3 in amino acids: CASTGDSETQYF. CDR3 bases: TGTGCCAGCACCGGGGACAGCGAGACCCAGTACTTC. V usage is TRBV12-3 or TRBV12-4 and J usage is TRBJ2-5; TRBD1 matches 7 bases. The CDR3 length is 12 residues. V shed 7 bases and J 5 bases; nucleotides not matched to a gene: 4.

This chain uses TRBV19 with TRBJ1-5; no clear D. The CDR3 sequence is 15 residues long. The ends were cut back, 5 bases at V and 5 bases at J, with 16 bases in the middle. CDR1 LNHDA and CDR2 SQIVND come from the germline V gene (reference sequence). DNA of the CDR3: TGTGCCAGTAGTGTAACGGGAGTTGGAGATCAGCCCCAGCATTTT. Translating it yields CASSVTGVGDQPQHF.

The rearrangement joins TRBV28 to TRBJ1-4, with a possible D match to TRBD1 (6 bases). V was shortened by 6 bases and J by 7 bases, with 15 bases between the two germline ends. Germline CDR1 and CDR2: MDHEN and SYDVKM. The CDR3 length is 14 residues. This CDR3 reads CASRGAGVAEKLFF. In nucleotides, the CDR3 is TGTGCCAGCAGGGGAGCAGGGGTAGCTGAAAAACTGTTTTTT.

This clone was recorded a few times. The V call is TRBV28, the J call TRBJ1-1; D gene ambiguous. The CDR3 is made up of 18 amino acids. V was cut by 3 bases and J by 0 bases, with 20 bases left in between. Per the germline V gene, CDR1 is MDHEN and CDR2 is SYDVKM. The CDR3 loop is CASSFPLSLEGLNTEAFF. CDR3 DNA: TGTGCCAGCAGTTTCCCGCTATCCCTCGAGGGTCTGAACACTGAAGCTTTCTTT.

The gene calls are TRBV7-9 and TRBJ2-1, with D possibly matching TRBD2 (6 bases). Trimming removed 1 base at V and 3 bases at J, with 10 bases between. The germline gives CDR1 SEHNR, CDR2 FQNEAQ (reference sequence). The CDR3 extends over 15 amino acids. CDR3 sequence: CASSLVRDFYNEQFF. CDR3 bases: TGTGCCAGCAGCTTAGTTCGGGACTTCTACAATGAGCAGTTCTTC.

The CDR3 reads CASSLAGPPNTEAFF. CDR3 DNA: TGCGCCAGCAGCTTGGCCGGGCCTCCGAACACTGAAGCTTTCTTT. V and J are TRBV5-1 and TRBJ1-1; D uncertain. Trimming pared 0 bases from V and 1 base from J, leaving 10 bases between. The CDR3 covers 15 residues. Germline CDR1 is SGHRS and CDR2 is YFSETQ.

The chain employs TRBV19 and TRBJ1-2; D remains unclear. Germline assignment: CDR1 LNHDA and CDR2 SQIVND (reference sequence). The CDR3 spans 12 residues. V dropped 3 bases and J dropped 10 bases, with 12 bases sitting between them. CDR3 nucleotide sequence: TGTGCCAGTAGTATGCGGGCCCCAGACTACACCTTC. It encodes CASSMRAPDYTF.